One sample yielded the 8 T cell receptor beta chains listed below, sequenced in a study of shared clonotypes between healthy human individuals. Profiling relied on immunoSEQ multiplex PCR, and the TCRdb table lists in-frame clones only, not all of them. Of over 2 million clones detected, approximately 94% appear once; the ten largest clones hold 0.85% to 1.2%. The naive CD8 fraction comprised CD45RO-negative cells positively selected for CCR7 and excluded terminally differentiated effector memory CD45RA+ cells. Sequencing was done on a sample of naive CD8+ T cells sorted from blood. Receptors were obtained from a man younger than 35 in good health.

This rearrangement joins TRBV10-2 to TRBJ2-1; 10 bases are a match to TRBD2. CDR1 and CDR2 from the germline V gene are WSHSY and SAAADI. V lost 3 bases, J lost 3 bases, and 5 bases stayed unmatched. This CDR3 contains 16 residues. In DNA form, the CDR3 reads TGCGCCAGCAGTGATTTACTAGCGGGAAACTACAATGAGCAGTTCTTC. This codes for CASSDLLAGNYNEQFF.

This clone showed up just once. The chain carries TRBV11-2 and TRBJ2-3; D unclear. There are 15 residues in the CDR3. Germline V CDR1 and CDR2: SGHAT, FQNNGV. Trimming pared 3 bases from V and 2 bases from J, leaving 12 bases between. CDR3 nucleotide sequence: TGTGCCAGCAGCTTTTCTTGGCAGACCACAGATACGCAGTATTTT. Translation: CASSFSWQTTDTQYF. Drawing the rest from reference TRBV11-2 and TRBJ2-3, the complete variable domain is EAGVAQSPRYKIIEKRQSVAFWCNPISGHATLYWYQQILGQGPKLLIQFQNNGVVDDSQLPKDRFSAERLKGVDSTLKIQPAKLEDSAVYLCASSFSWQTTDTQYFGPGTRLTVL.

Concerning this clone: Different DNA sequences within this sample yield the same CDR3. The rearrangement links TRBV19 to TRBJ2-7, with a weak D call TRBD1 (5 bases). V lost 5 bases to trimming and J lost 2 bases, with 10 bases between them. This CDR3 comprises 13 residues. Germline assignment: CDR1 LNHDA and CDR2 SQIVND (reference sequence). The DNA for the CDR3 is TGTGCCAGTAGTGCCGGACAACCCTACGAGCAGTACTTC. Protein: CASSAGQPYEQYF.

The chain links TRBV7-6 to TRBJ1-5; D call uncertain. CDR1 SGHVS and CDR2 FNYEAQ come from the germline V gene. Trimming shortened V by 5 bases and J by 7 bases, and 9 bases separated the two germline ends. This CDR3 spans 12 amino acids. The CDR3 region has the DNA TGTGCCAGCAGCCGTAGCGTGCAGCCCCAGCATTTT. Protein: CASSRSVQPQHF. Variable domain in full (rest from reference TRBV7-6 and TRBJ1-5): GAGVSQSPRYKVTKRGQDVALRCDPISGHVSLYWYRQALGQGPEFLTYFNYEAQQDKSGLPNDRFSAERPEGSISTLTIQRTEQRDSAMYRCASSRSVQPQHFGDGTRLSIL.

This chain joins TRBV15 and TRBJ2-1, with D unclear. CDR3 size: 13 residues. Germline CDR1 is LNHNV and CDR2 is YYDKDF (reference sequence). V lost 2 bases and J 8 bases, leaving 10 bases between the germline ends. CDR3 in amino acids: CATSRLVGDEQFF. The CDR3 bases are TGTGCCACCAGCAGACTAGTGGGCGATGAGCAGTTCTTC.

V and J are TRBV14 and TRBJ2-3; D is possibly TRBD1 (6 bases). The CDR3 has 16 residues. Deletions cut 2 bases from V and 0 bases from J, with 12 bases between. The germline V gene has CDR1 SGHDN and CDR2 FVKESK. The chain's CDR3 is CASSQLRTASTDTQYF. CDR3 DNA: TGTGCCAGCAGCCAACTTCGGACAGCAAGCACAGATACGCAGTATTTT.

CDR3 amino acids: CASSPGLANYEQYF. For the CDR3, the DNA is TGTGCCAGCAGTCCCGGACTAGCGAACTACGAGCAGTACTTC. The chain is built from TRBV6-5 and TRBJ2-7; 9 positions match TRBD2. The CDR3 covers 14 residues. CDR1 is MNHEY and CDR2 is SVGAGI in the germline V gene. V was pared by 5 bases and J by 3 bases, with 5 bases of the junction left unmatched.

This clone was observed once. The chain combines TRBV27 with TRBJ1-5, with D perhaps matching TRBD1 (5 bases). V shed 5 bases and J shed 2 bases, with 22 bases lying between them. CDR1 and CDR2 from the germline V gene are MNHEY and SMNVEV (reference sequence). This CDR3 spans 18 amino acids. The CDR3 loop reads CASSRTWGSDIGNQPQHF. CDR3 DNA sequence: TGTGCCAGCAGTCGAACATGGGGCAGCGATATTGGCAATCAGCCCCAGCATTTT.